This TCR beta chain was captured by sequencing in a study of blood T cells in healthy people across ages. CDR1 and CDR2 (germline): MNHEY, SVGEGT. The CDR3 loop spans 12 amino acids. V was pared by 7 bases and J by 4 bases, with 10 bases between. Using a J-beta primer mix together with a sample-barcoded 5' primer, a second PCR was run for about 6 to 11 cycles. Sequencing of every sample gave 2.5 million or more CDR3-containing paired-end reads. Each CDR3 protein is one row after TCRdb ran MiXCR on the 5' RACE reads. Of around 800,000 distinct CDR3 sequences in the sample, roughly 53% were seen once. Study-wide results and caveats: Estimated diversity across one million T cells was deemed an underestimate.

Remarks on this clonotype: Its antigen is not known.

V gene TRBV6-2 or TRBV6-3 combines with J gene TRBJ1-2; maybe TRBD1 (6 bases). The sequence was collected from an elderly man in good health. The source material was blood. CDR3 DNA sequence: TGTGCCAGCACCCAGGGGTTCTATGGCTACACCTTC. This translates into CASTQGFYGYTF.